Following are 7 T cell receptor beta chains from one sample sequenced in a study of T cell responses to AZD1222 COVID-19 vaccine. Method: immunoSEQ multiplex PCR; TCRdb's copy keeps in-frame clones and lacks some. Of approximately 80,000 clones listed, 75% to 90% are singletons. The sample consisted of peripheral blood, taken on day 0 of AZD1222 vaccination. The receptors come from an adult in good health.

The chain joins TRBV7-3 to TRBJ2-3, with 7 bases fitting TRBD2. Germline V CDR1 and CDR2: SGHTA, FQGTGA. CDR3 length: 15 amino acids. Trimming took 5 bases from V and 1 from J; bases not matched to a gene: 6. CDR3 region: CASSLDRGGTDTQYF. For the CDR3, the DNA is TGTGCCAGCAGCCTCGACCGGGGGGGCACAGATACGCAGTATTTT.

The chain has TRBV4-2 and TRBJ2-3, with D possibly called TRBD1 or TRBD2 (5 bases each). The V gene's germline CDR1 is LGHNA and CDR2 YNFKEQ. V was clipped by 0 bases and J by 3 bases, with 13 bases between them. The CDR3 has 16 amino acids. The CDR3 DNA is TGTGCCAGCAGCCAAGAATTGCTTGGGACGACAGATACGCAGTATTTT. The encoded protein is CASSQELLGTTDTQYF.

This clone came up once. The rearrangement joins TRBV6-1 to TRBJ1-5; D call uncertain. Between the trimmed V and J ends, which lost 3 bases and 4 bases, there was a span of 10 bases. Germline values: CDR1 MNHNS, CDR2 SASEGT. The CDR3 loop spans 14 amino acids. CDR3 in amino acids: CASSEATLNQPQHF. The DNA of the CDR3 is TGTGCCAGCAGTGAGGCGACACTGAATCAGCCCCAGCATTTT.

This rearrangement joins TRBV6-5 to TRBJ1-2; 8 positions agree with TRBD1. CDR3 length: 13 residues. Germline V gene sequence: CDR1 MNHEY, CDR2 SVGAGI. Trimming at V came to 7 bases and at J to 6 bases, leaving 7 bases not matched to a gene. The chain's CDR3 is CASTQDRVDGYTF. CDR3 coding DNA: TGTGCCAGCACACAGGACAGGGTGGATGGCTACACCTTC.

The V and J genes are TRBV6-1 and TRBJ1-2; the D gene is possibly TRBD1 (5 bases). This CDR3 spans 12 amino acids. V was trimmed by 5 bases and J by 8 bases, leaving 12 bases between them. Germline CDR1 is MNHNS and CDR2 is SASEGT. In DNA, the CDR3 is TGTGCCAGCAGTTCGGGGGTCTGGGGCTACACCTTC. It is translated as CASSSGVWGYTF.

The genes are TRBV6-5 and TRBJ1-4; D uncertain. V shed 2 bases and J shed 8 bases, with 12 bases lying between them. The CDR3 covers 14 residues. Germline lookup yields CDR1 MNHEY and CDR2 SVGAGI. DNA for the CDR3: TGTGCCAGCAGTTACGGCGGAGGGATGGAAAAACTGTTTTTT. Protein sequence: CASSYGGGMEKLFF.

This chain connects TRBV19 to TRBJ2-7; TRBD2 matches at 7 bases. Germline lookup yields CDR1 LNHDA and CDR2 SQIVND (reference sequence). This CDR3 spans 15 amino acids. Trimming removed 7 bases from V and 2 bases from J; junction bases left unmatched: 11. Written as DNA, the CDR3 is TGTGCCAGTACCGCCACGTGGGGAGGGCCCTACGAGCAGTACTTC. Protein: CASTATWGGPYEQYF. Full variable domain (outside the CDR3, taken from reference TRBV19 and TRBJ2-7): DGGITQSPKYLFRKEGQNVTLSCEQNLNHDAMYWYRQDPGQGLRLIYYSQIVNDFQKGDIAEGYSVSREKKESFPLTVTSAQKNPTAFYLCASTATWGGPYEQYFGPGTRLTVT.